A single sample is the source of the 7 T cell receptor beta chains below, sequenced in a study of T cells in tumors after PD-1 blockade. The method was immunoSEQ multiplex PCR; TCRdb's version includes in-frame clones alone and lacks a portion of them. The profile covers around 34,000 clones, with roughly 73% appearing a single time and around 40% taken by the ten largest. This specimen consisted of PBMCs, obtained after anti-PD-1 treatment. These TCRs come from a human donor with basal cell carcinoma.

The CDR3 DNA reads TGTGCCTGGAGTACCGGACTAGCTTCGAATGAGCAGTTCTTC. Protein: CAWSTGLASNEQFF. The chain carries TRBV30 and TRBJ2-1; TRBD2 matches 8 bases. Germline V lookup: CDR1 GTSNPN, CDR2 SVGIG (reference sequence). The CDR3 is made up of 14 amino acids. Trimming took 2 bases from V and 7 from J; bases not matched to a gene: 7.

This chain connects TRBV14 to TRBJ2-3; D is unresolved. Trimming shortened V by 2 bases and J by 8 bases, and 11 bases separated the two germline ends. Germline V gives CDR1 SGHDN, CDR2 FVKESK. The CDR3 contains 13 residues. The CDR3 DNA sequence: TGTGCCAGCAGCCAATCTAAGGAGACTACGCAGTATTTT. Amino acids: CASSQSKETTQYF. Full variable domain (rest looked up from reference TRBV14 and TRBJ2-3): EAGVTQFPSHSVIEKGQTVTLRCDPISGHDNLYWYRRVMGKEIKFLLHFVKESKQDESGMPNNRFLAERTGGTYSTLKVQPAELEDSGVYFCASSQSKETTQYFGPGTRLTVL.

The gene calls are TRBV7-9 and TRBJ1-5; no clear D. Germline loops: CDR1 SEHNR, CDR2 FQNEAQ (reference sequence). The CDR3 extends over 14 amino acids. Trimming cost V 5 bases and J 0 bases, with 8 bases left between them. CDR3 bases: TGTGCCAGCAGCCTATCTACTAGCAATCAGCCCCAGCATTTT. Translating it yields CASSLSTSNQPQHF.

Here the CDR3 reads CASAKNIGGSNQPQHF. The CDR3 region has the DNA TGTGCCAGCGCCAAAAACATTGGGGGGTCCAATCAGCCCCAGCATTTT. The chain joins TRBV2 to TRBJ1-5, with a weak D call TRBD1 (5 bases). V was clipped by 8 bases and J by 3 bases, with 20 bases between them. The CDR3 loop spans 16 amino acids. Germline CDR1 is SNHLY and CDR2 is FYNNEI.

This clone was detected only once. This chain connects TRBV30 to TRBJ1-1, with D hard to call. This CDR3 is built from 13 residues. Germline assignment: CDR1 GTSNPN and CDR2 SVGIG (reference sequence). V lost 3 bases to trimming and J lost 3 bases, with 11 bases between them. The chain's CDR3 is CAWRPQMDTEAFF. The DNA for the CDR3 is TGTGCCTGGAGACCCCAGATGGACACTGAAGCTTTCTTT.

The chain uses TRBV6-5 and TRBJ2-3; 12 positions agree with TRBD2. This CDR3 region has 16 residues. V was pared by 4 bases and J by 6 bases, with 8 bases of the junction left unmatched. The germline V gene encodes CDR1 MNHEY and CDR2 SVGAGI. The CDR3 loop reads CASSSRLAGDRDTQYF. For the CDR3, the DNA is TGTGCCAGCAGTTCCAGACTAGCGGGGGACCGGGATACGCAGTATTTT.

The chain couples TRBV4-3 to TRBJ2-7; TRBD2 agrees at 11 bases. The CDR3 is 15 amino acids. Germline-derived CDR1 and CDR2 are LGHNA and YSLEER. Trimming removed 2 bases from V and 5 bases from J; junction bases left unmatched: 5. For the CDR3, the DNA is TGCGCCAGCAGCCAACTAGCGGGAGGTAGCGACGAGCAGTACTTC. Protein product: CASSQLAGGSDEQYF.